This TCR beta chain stems from a study of post-analysis software for immune sequencing data. Findings and limits, study-wide: Relative to controls, patients had a handful of TRBV segments at higher frequency, with TRBV5-6, TRBV5-1 and TRBV20-1 among these.

Every TCR beta cDNA library bore unique molecular identifiers. TCRdb passed the PCR reads through MiXCR, listing each CDR3 protein once. The sample lists 180,000 or so distinct CDR3 sequences, approximately 28% occurring once. About this clonotype: The antigen is undetermined.

J was trimmed by 4 bases and V by 5 bases; bases with no gene match: 12. CDR1 is SGHTA, CDR2 FQGNSA, per germline. The length of the CDR3 is 16 residues. V and J are TRBV7-2 and TRBJ1-1; TRBD1 matches at 8 bases. Sequenced input: blood. This TCR was sampled from a girl younger than 18 with multiple sclerosis. The CDR3 region is CASSARDRPTFTEAFF. The DNA for the CDR3 is TGTGCCAGCAGCGCCCGGGACAGGCCCACTTTCACTGAAGCTTTCTTT.